This T cell receptor beta chain came from a study of blood T cell repertoires in COVID-19. Germline CDR1 reads SGHDT; CDR2 reads YYEEEE. This CDR3 spans 16 amino acids. Trimming cost V 3 bases and J 0 bases, with 15 bases left between them. This clone appeared a few times. Only in-frame clones appear in the TCRdb table, and some are missing; sequencing was by immunoSEQ multiplex PCR. Of some 240,000 clones in the sample, about 80% were seen once. The sequence was collected from a man aged 30 to 45 with acute COVID-19. The sequencing input was PBMCs or T cells enriched from blood (not recorded which). The chain has TRBV5-6 and TRBJ2-5; possible D gene TRBD2, 5 bases. The CDR3 DNA is TGTGCCAGCAGCTCCAGACCTACTAGGGACCAAGAGACCCAGTACTTC. Residues: CASSSRPTRDQETQYF.